The 15 T cell receptor beta chains given below trace back to one sample, sequenced in a study of blood T cells in healthy people across ages (dated by TCRdb to the mid-2010s). The receptor library was made with 5' RACE. Reads for this sample came from an Illumina HiSeq 2500. The second PCR ran for about 7 to 11 cycles and used a J-beta primer mix along with a sample-barcoded 5' primer. Starting from the raw public reads, TCRdb applied fastp trimming at Q25, assembled clones with MiXCR and retained in-frame beta chains. Each record represents a unique CDR3 protein, reported with the most common genes and DNA among its rows. The sample has about a million distinct CDR3 sequences on record, roughly two fifths of them singletons. The top ten clonotypes cover about an eighth of the sample. Specimen: blood. These receptors all stem from a man younger than 35 in good health.

Only a few counts were recorded for this clonotype. This rearrangement joins TRBV20-1 to TRBJ2-1; 7 nucleotides match TRBD1. Germline assignment: CDR1 DFQATT and CDR2 SNEGSKA (reference sequence). V trimming: 1 base; J trimming: 7 bases; junction bases outside the gene matches: 7. The CDR3 spans 14 residues. For the CDR3, the DNA is TGCAGTGCTAGAGCCGCGGACAGGAGGAATGAGCAGTTCTTC. Protein: CSARAADRRNEQFF.

The chain couples TRBV4-2 to TRBJ2-6, with TRBD2 identical over 8 bases. The CDR3 length is 18 residues. Germline V gene data show CDR1 as LGHNA and CDR2 as YNFKEQ. Unmatched junction bases numbered 8, after V lost 3 bases and J lost 1 base. This CDR3 reads CASSHVISGESGANVLTF. CDR3 sequence (DNA): TGTGCCAGCAGCCATGTTATTAGCGGGGAGTCTGGGGCCAACGTCCTGACTTTC.

The J gene is TRBJ1-5, the V gene TRBV12-3 or TRBV12-4, with D hard to call. Trimming removed 5 bases at V and 2 bases at J, with 13 bases between. The CDR3 runs 15 residues. CDR3 sequence reads: CASSPRAPGNQPQHF. The CDR3 DNA reads TGTGCCAGCAGTCCACGGGCCCCTGGCAATCAGCCCCAGCATTTT.

The CDR3 here is CASSSPTGTNEKLFF. CDR3 coding DNA: TGTGCCAGCAGCTCCCCTACGGGGACGAATGAAAAACTGTTTTTT. The J gene is TRBJ1-4, the V gene TRBV7-8; tentatively, D is TRBD1 (5 bases). Germline V lookup: CDR1 SGHVS, CDR2 FQNEAQ. The CDR3 is 15 residues long. Trimming left V 4 bases short and J 5 bases short, with 14 bases between. The whole variable domain, remainder taken from reference TRBV7-8 and TRBJ1-4, is GAGVSQSPRYKVAKRGQDVALRCDPISGHVSLFWYQQALGQGPEFLTYFQNEAQLDKSGLPSDRFFAERPEGSVSTLKIQRTQQEDSAVYLCASSSPTGTNEKLFFGSGTQLSVL.

Worth noting for this clonotype: Just one base apart from a much larger clone, this may be a read error. The rearrangement joins TRBV29-1 to TRBJ2-3; 8 nucleotides line up with TRBD2. From germline, CDR1 is SQVTM and CDR2 ANQGSEA. This CDR3 is 16 amino acids long. The V segment lost 0 bases and the J segment 4 bases; nucleotides outside the gene matches: 9. CDR3 sequence (DNA): TGCAGCGTTGAAGATCGACTAGCGCATAGCGCAGATACGCAGTATTTT. It codes for CSVEDRLAHSADTQYF.

The rearrangement links TRBV27 to TRBJ1-5; the D is unclear. Germline lookup yields CDR1 MNHEY and CDR2 SMNVEV (reference sequence). This CDR3 comprises 15 residues. Trimming left V 7 bases short and J 0 bases short, with 13 bases between. The chain's CDR3 is CASNSYGVSNQPQHF. The CDR3 coding sequence is TGTGCCAGCAACTCCTATGGGGTTAGCAATCAGCCCCAGCATTTT.

The J gene is TRBJ1-5, the V gene TRBV28; D is possibly TRBD1 (5 bases). The germline V and J ends were trimmed by 3 bases and 6 bases, with 9 bases remaining between them. The CDR3 has 13 residues. Germline V gene lookup returns CDR1 MDHEN and CDR2 SYDVKM. The CDR3 DNA reads TGTGCCAGCAGTTTCAGGGAGACTCAGCCCCAGCATTTT. Its protein product is CASSFRETQPQHF.

V and J are TRBV7-2 and TRBJ2-1; no definite D call. The CDR3 is made up of 14 amino acids. CDR1 and CDR2 (germline): SGHTA, FQGNSA. V was clipped by 5 bases and J by 3 bases, with 11 bases between them. CDR3 sequence: CASSPPTFYNEQFF. In nucleotides, the CDR3 is TGTGCCAGCAGCCCACCTACCTTCTACAATGAGCAGTTCTTC.

In this sample, this clonotype turned up a few times. V and J are TRBV7-6 and TRBJ2-1, with 9 bases that match TRBD1. This CDR3 is 16 amino acids long. V lost 3 bases and J lost 5; bases outside the gene matches: 8. CDR1 is SGHVS, CDR2 FNYEAQ, per germline. The CDR3 sequence: CASSFFPGQGNNEQFF. DNA for the CDR3: TGTGCCAGCAGCTTTTTCCCGGGACAGGGAAACAATGAGCAGTTCTTC.

The J gene is TRBJ1-1, the V gene TRBV14; TRBD1 might be the D (6 bases). The V end lost 3 bases, the J end lost 1 base, and 12 bases lay between the germline ends. CDR1 is SGHDN and CDR2 is FVKESK in the germline V gene. The CDR3 consists of 15 residues. The CDR3 bases are TGTGCCAGCAGCCATTCGGGGGCGCGGAACACTGAAGCTTTCTTT. This translates into CASSHSGARNTEAFF. The entire variable domain, with the rest obtained from reference TRBV14 and TRBJ1-1, is as follows: EAGVTQFPSHSVIEKGQTVTLRCDPISGHDNLYWYRRVMGKEIKFLLHFVKESKQDESGMPNNRFLAERTGGTYSTLKVQPAELEDSGVYFCASSHSGARNTEAFFGQGTRLTVV.

This clonotype has only a few counts. Here the CDR3 DNA reads TGTGCCATCAGTGACCTCCTGGGGGCAGGGGGTCTATACGAGCAGTACTTC. This gives the protein CAISDLLGAGGLYEQYF. J is TRBJ2-7 and V is TRBV10-3; 7 bases are a match to TRBD1. After removal of 3 bases from V and 4 bases from J, the junction contained 15 bases not matched to a gene. This CDR3 is built from 17 residues. From germline, CDR1 is ENHRY and CDR2 SYGVKD.

A few counts support this clonotype. The chain has TRBV12-5 and TRBJ2-5; D unresolved. This CDR3 has 14 amino acids. V was clipped by 7 bases and J by 5 bases, with 17 bases between them. CDR1 and CDR2 (germline): LGHNT, FRNRAP. The CDR3 DNA is TGTGCTAGTGTAGGGCCTTCCTCTCTGGAGACCCAGTACTTC. This translates into CASVGPSSLETQYF. Supplemented by reference TRBV12-5 and TRBJ2-5, the full variable domain reads DARVTQTPRHKVTEMGQEVTMRCQPILGHNTVFWYRQTMMQGLELLAYFRNRAPLDDSGMPKDRFSAEMPDATLATLKIQPSEPRDSAVYFCASVGPSSLETQYFGPGTRLLVL.

This clonotype has a handful of counts. This sequence joins TRBV12-5 and TRBJ2-1; no firm D call. The germline gives CDR1 LGHNT, CDR2 FRNRAP. Trimming shortened V by 4 bases and J by 7 bases, and 17 bases separated the two germline ends. CDR3 length: 15 residues. The CDR3 region is CASGWVAALLNEQFF. As DNA, the CDR3 is TGTGCTAGTGGTTGGGTCGCGGCCTTGTTGAATGAGCAGTTCTTC. Drawing the rest from reference TRBV12-5 and TRBJ2-1, the complete variable domain is DARVTQTPRHKVTEMGQEVTMRCQPILGHNTVFWYRQTMMQGLELLAYFRNRAPLDDSGMPKDRFSAEMPDATLATLKIQPSEPRDSAVYFCASGWVAALLNEQFFGPGTRLTVL.

This clonotype was recorded a few times. This chain joins TRBV29-1 and TRBJ1-4, with D maybe TRBD1 (6 bases). Germline CDR1 SQVTM, CDR2 ANQGSEA. This CDR3 contains 11 residues. V dropped 2 bases and J dropped 8 bases, with 6 bases sitting between them. The CDR3 DNA follows: TGCAGCGTTGAAAGGGGGGAAAAACTGTTTTTT. Protein sequence: CSVERGEKLFF.

The genes are TRBV3-1 and TRBJ2-2; D is unclear. Trimming pared 5 bases from V and 5 bases from J, leaving 9 bases between. The germline V gene encodes CDR1 LGHDT and CDR2 YNNKEL (reference sequence). CDR3 length equals 13 residues. CDR3 region: CASSSLRTGELFF. In DNA, the CDR3 is TGTGCCAGCAGCAGTTTGAGGACCGGGGAGCTGTTTTTT.